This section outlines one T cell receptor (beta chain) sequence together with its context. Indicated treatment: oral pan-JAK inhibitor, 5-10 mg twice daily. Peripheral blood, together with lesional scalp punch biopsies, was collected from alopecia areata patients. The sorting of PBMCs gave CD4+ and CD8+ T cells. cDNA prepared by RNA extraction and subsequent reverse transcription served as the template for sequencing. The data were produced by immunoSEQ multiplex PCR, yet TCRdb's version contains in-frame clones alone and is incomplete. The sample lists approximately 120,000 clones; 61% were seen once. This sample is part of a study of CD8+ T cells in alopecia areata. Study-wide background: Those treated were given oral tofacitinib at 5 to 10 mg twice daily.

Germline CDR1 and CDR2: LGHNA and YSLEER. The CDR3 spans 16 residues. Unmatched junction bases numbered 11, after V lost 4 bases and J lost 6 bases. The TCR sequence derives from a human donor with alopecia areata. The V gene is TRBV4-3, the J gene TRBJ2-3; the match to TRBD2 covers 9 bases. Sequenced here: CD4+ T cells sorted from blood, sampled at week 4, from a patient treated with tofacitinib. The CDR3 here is CASSPAFRSGGDTQYF. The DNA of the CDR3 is TGCGCCAGCAGCCCGGCCTTTAGGAGCGGGGGGGATACGCAGTATTTT.